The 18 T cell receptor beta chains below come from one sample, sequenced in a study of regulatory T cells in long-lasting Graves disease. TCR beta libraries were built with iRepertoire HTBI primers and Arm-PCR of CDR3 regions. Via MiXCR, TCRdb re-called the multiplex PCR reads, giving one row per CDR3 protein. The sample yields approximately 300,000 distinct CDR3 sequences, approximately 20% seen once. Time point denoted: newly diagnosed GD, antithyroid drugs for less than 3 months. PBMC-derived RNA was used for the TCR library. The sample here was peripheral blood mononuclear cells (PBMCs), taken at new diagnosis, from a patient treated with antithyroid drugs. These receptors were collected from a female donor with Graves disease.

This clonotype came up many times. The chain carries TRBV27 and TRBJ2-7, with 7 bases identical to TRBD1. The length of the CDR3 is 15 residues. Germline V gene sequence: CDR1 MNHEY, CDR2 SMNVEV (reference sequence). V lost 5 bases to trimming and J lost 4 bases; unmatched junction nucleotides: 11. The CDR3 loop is CASSPATGSGYEQYF. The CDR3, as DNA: TGTGCCAGCAGTCCCGCGACAGGGTCGGGGTACGAGCAGTACTTC.

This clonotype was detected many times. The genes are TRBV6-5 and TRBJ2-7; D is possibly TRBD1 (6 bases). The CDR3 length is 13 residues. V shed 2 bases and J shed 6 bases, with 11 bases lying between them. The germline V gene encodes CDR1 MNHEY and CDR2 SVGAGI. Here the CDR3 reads CASSYTTGREQYF. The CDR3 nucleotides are TGTGCCAGCAGTTACACGACAGGACGCGAGCAGTACTTC.

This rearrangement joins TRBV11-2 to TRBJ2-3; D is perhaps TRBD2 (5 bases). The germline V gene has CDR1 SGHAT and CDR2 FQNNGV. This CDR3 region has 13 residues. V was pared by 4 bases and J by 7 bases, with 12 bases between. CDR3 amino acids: CASSWSAGNTQYF. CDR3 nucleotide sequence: TGTGCCAGCAGCTGGTCGGCGGGCAATACGCAGTATTTT.

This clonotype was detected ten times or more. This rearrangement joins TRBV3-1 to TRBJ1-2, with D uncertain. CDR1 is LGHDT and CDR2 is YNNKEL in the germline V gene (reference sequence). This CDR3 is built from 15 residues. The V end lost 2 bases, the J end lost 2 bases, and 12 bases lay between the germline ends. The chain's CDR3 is CASSQPKDGNYGYTF. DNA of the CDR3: TGTGCCAGCAGCCAACCGAAGGACGGAAACTATGGCTACACCTTC.

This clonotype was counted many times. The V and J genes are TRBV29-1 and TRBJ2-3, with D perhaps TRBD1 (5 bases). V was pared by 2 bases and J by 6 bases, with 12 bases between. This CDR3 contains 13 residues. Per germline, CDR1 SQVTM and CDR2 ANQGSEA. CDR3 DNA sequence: TGCAGCGTTGAACCCTCCAAGGGGGATACGCAGTATTTT. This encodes CSVEPSKGDTQYF.

CDR3 in amino acids: CASSFGWGTDTQYF. The CDR3 region has the DNA TGTGCCAGCAGTTTTGGTTGGGGCACAGATACGCAGTATTTT. The chain joins TRBV12-3 or TRBV12-4 to TRBJ2-3; D gene ambiguous. The CDR3 length is 14 residues. V lost 3 bases to trimming and J lost 1 base, with 8 bases between them.

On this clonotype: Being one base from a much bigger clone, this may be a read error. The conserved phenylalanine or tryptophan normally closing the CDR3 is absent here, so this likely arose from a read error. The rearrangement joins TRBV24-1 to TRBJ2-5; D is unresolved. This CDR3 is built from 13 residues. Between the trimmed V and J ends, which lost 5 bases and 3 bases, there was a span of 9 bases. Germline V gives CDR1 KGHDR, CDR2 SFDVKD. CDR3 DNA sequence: TGTGCCACCAGTGGAGATCCCGAAGAGACCCAGTACTCC. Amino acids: CATSGDPEETQYS.

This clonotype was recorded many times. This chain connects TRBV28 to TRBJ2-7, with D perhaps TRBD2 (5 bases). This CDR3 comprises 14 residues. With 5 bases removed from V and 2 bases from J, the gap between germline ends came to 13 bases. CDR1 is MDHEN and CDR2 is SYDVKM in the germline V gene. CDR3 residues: CASSPFGETYEQYF. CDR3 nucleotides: TGTGCCAGCAGTCCATTCGGGGAGACCTACGAGCAGTACTTC. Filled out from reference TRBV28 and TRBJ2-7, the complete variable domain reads DVKVTQSSRYLVKRTGEKVFLECVQDMDHENMFWYRQDPGLGLRLIYFSYDVKMKEKGDIPEGYSVSREKKERFSLILESASTNQTSMYLCASSPFGETYEQYFGPGTRLTVT.

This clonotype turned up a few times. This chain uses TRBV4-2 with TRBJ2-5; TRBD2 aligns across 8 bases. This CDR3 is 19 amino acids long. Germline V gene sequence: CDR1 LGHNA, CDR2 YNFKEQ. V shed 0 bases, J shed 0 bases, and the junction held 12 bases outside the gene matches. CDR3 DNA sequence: TGTGCCAGCAGCCAAGAATTGGGACAAGCGGGGGAAAACCAAGAGACCCAGTACTTC. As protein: CASSQELGQAGENQETQYF.

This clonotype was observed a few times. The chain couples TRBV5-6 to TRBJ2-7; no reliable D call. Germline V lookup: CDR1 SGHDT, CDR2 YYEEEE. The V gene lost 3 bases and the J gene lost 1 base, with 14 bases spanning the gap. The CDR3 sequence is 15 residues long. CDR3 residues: CASSSLGDKSYEQYF. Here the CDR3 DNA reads TGTGCCAGCAGCTCCCTCGGCGACAAGTCCTACGAGCAGTACTTC.

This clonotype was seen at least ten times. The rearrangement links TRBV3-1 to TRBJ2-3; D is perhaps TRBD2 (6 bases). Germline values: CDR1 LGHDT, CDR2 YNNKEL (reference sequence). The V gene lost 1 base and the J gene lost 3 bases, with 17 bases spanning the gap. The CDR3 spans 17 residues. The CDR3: CASSQGLPGVRTDTQYF. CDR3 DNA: TGTGCCAGCAGCCAAGGTCTTCCGGGAGTAAGAACAGATACGCAGTATTTT.

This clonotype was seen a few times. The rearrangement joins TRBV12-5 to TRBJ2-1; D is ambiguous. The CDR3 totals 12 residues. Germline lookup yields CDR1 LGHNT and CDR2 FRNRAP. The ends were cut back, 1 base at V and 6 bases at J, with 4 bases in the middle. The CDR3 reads CASGLEGNEQFF. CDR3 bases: TGTGCTAGTGGTTTGGAGGGCAATGAGCAGTTCTTC.

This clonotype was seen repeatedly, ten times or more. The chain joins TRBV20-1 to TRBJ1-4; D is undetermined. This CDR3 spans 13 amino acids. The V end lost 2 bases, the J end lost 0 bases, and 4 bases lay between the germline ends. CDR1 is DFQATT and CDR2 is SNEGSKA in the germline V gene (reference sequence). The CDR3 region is CSARHTTNEKLFF. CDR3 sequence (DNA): TGCAGTGCTAGACACACAACTAATGAAAAACTGTTTTTT.

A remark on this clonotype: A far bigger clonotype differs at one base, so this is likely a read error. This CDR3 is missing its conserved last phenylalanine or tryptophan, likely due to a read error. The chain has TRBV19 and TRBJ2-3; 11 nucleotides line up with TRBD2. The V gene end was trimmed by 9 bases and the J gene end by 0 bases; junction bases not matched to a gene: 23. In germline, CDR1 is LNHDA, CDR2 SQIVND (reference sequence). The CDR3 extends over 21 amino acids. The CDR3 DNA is TGTGCCAGCAGCTTAGGCCGGGCGGGACTAGCGGCTAATCCTAGCACAGATACGCAGTATCTT. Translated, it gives CASSLGRAGLAANPSTDTQYL.

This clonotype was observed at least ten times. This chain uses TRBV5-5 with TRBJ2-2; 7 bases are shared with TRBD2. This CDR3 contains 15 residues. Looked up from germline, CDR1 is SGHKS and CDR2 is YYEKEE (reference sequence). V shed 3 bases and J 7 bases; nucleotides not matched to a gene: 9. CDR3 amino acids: CASSWGLNGGGELFF. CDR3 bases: TGTGCCAGCAGCTGGGGACTAAACGGTGGCGGGGAGCTGTTTTTT.

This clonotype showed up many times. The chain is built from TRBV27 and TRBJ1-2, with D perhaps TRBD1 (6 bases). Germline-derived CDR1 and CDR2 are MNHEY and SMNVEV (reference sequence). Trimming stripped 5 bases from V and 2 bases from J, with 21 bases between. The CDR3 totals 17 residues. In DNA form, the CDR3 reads TGTGCCAGCAGTCCTTCCCCGGGACAAGGAGCGAACTATGGCTACACCTTC. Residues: CASSPSPGQGANYGYTF.

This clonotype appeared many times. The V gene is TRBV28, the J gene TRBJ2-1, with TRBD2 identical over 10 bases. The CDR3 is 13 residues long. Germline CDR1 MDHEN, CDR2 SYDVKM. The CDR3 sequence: CTSAGGPSNEQFF. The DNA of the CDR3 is TGTACTTCAGCGGGAGGGCCGAGCAATGAGCAGTTCTTC.

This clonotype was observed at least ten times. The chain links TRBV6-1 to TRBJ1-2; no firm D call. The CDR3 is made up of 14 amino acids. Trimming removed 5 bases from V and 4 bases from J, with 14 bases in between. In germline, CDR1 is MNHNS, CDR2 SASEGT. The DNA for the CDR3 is TGTGCCAGCAGTCCCCGGGAGGCTACCTATGGCTACACCTTC. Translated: CASSPREATYGYTF.